These 7 T cell receptor beta chains originate from one sample sequenced in a study of cytomegalovirus exposure and HLA in healthy donors. Primers: 60 Vbeta forward and 13 Jbeta reverse. TCRdb's table, derived via immunoSEQ multiplex PCR, lists solely in-frame clones and lacks some. Altogether approximately 100,000 clones are present, around 81% being singletons, with the ten largest covering 2%. Material: PBMCs. These receptors came from a young man in good health and CMV-seronegative.

This chain uses TRBV11-2 with TRBJ2-3, with 10 positions matching TRBD2. Losses at the gene ends were 8 bases for V and 5 bases for J; bases not matched to a gene: 7. Germline V gene sequence: CDR1 SGHAT, CDR2 FQNNGV. The CDR3 is 14 residues long. The CDR3 region has the DNA TGTGCCAGCGCTAAGCGGGGGGGTCTAGATACGCAGTATTTT. This translates into CASAKRGGLDTQYF.

J is TRBJ1-1 and V is TRBV10-2; D is unclear. CDR1 and CDR2 (germline): WSHSY, SAAADI. The V end lost 2 bases, the J end lost 8 bases, and 12 bases lay between the germline ends. This CDR3 has 13 amino acids. The CDR3, as DNA: TGCGCCAGCAGTGAGCCCCCGGACTCCGAAGCTTTCTTT. It yields the protein CASSEPPDSEAFF.

The rearrangement joins TRBV25-1 to TRBJ2-7, with a weak D call TRBD1 (5 bases). V gave up 7 bases and J gave up 4 bases, with 17 bases separating them. CDR3 length: 14 amino acids. Looked up from germline, CDR1 is MGHDK and CDR2 is SYGVNS. The CDR3 region has the DNA TGTGCCAGCACCGCAGGATTAGGGGCTTACGAGCAGTACTTC. Protein: CASTAGLGAYEQYF.

The chain joins TRBV29-1 to TRBJ2-1; tentative D call: TRBD1 (6 bases). In germline, CDR1 is SQVTM, CDR2 ANQGSEA. V dropped 3 bases and J dropped 4 bases, with 16 bases sitting between them. The CDR3 loop spans 15 amino acids. CDR3 DNA sequence: TGCAGCGTTGAGGTCTCAGGGGCATCATACAATGAGCAGTTCTTC. Translation gives CSVEVSGASYNEQFF.

V gene TRBV19 combines with J gene TRBJ1-2; TRBD1 is a possible D gene (6 bases). This CDR3 region has 15 residues. V lost 4 bases and J lost 0, with 12 bases in between. The V gene's germline CDR1 is LNHDA and CDR2 SQIVND (reference sequence). This CDR3 is CASSTLGQTNYGYTF. The CDR3 coding sequence is TGTGCCAGTAGTACCTTAGGACAGACTAACTATGGCTACACCTTC.

This clone was found a few times. The chain uses TRBV10-2 and TRBJ1-5; unclear D gene. The V end lost 6 bases, the J end lost 2 bases, and 8 bases lay between the germline ends. This CDR3 region has 13 residues. Per the germline V gene, CDR1 is WSHSY and CDR2 is SAAADI. CDR3 sequence reads: CASSEEGNQPQHF. The CDR3 bases are TGCGCCAGCAGCGAGGAGGGCAATCAGCCCCAGCATTTT.

The J gene is TRBJ2-3, the V gene TRBV7-9; no clear D. Looked up from germline, CDR1 is SEHNR and CDR2 is FQNEAQ (reference sequence). The ends were cut back, 8 bases at V and 6 bases at J, with 3 bases in the middle. The CDR3 is 9 amino acids. CDR3 in amino acids: CASEDTQYF. The CDR3 nucleotides are TGTGCCAGCGAGGATACGCAGTATTTT.